The clone carrying this T cell receptor beta chain was observed a handful of times. This sample was taken from a study of blood T cell repertoires in COVID-19. Study overall: Sites across the United States, Italy and Spain contributed samples from acute and convalescent COVID-19. PBMCs, B-cell-depleted T cells, or T cells provided the cDNA or gDNA that made up the material.

The V end lost 6 bases, the J end lost 7 bases, and 10 bases lay between the germline ends. The length of the CDR3 is 13 residues. Germline V gene data show CDR1 as KGHSH and CDR2 as LQKENI. Original data processing: Quantification of nucleated cells was approximated via reference gene primer amplification. The protocol was immunoSEQ multiplex PCR, while the TCRdb copy is restricted to in-frame clones and leaves out a portion. V and J calls and clone size are as listed in that table; D and trimming were resolved from the DNA. The sample gives around 130,000 clones, about 85% of which show up once; 1.9% is in the top ten.

The TCR was taken from a man aged 65 to 85 with acute or convalescent COVID-19. Material: peripheral blood. The chain combines TRBV18 with TRBJ1-6; the D gene is possibly TRBD1 (5 bases). The CDR3 spells CASSWGRNSPLHF. In nucleotides, the CDR3 is TGTGCCAGCTCGTGGGGCAGAAATTCACCCCTCCACTTT.